This T cell receptor (beta chain) comes out of a study of blood T cells in healthy people across ages (dated by TCRdb to the mid-2010s). About the full investigation: In model experiments, template switching captured roughly one uniquely barcoded TCR beta cDNA molecule for every two T cells. Age-related changes in TCR beta repertoire diversity were measured in the study by deep sequencing normalized with unique cDNA molecular identifiers. The donors were split into four age groups: young (average roughly 15 years), middle-aged (about 40), aged (over 55) and long-lived (roughly 80). To avoid experimental bias, donors of different ages were distributed randomly across sequencing lanes. The study analyzed two additional independent replicas of 1 million unique cDNA reads from the same blood draw for two donors, one aged 18 to 29 and one aged 80 or older. Overall results and qualifications from the work: The long-lived group showed more naive CD4+ T cells, fewer expanded clones and increased TCR diversity than the aged group, suggesting age selection. Observed TCR beta diversity per million T cells fell roughly linearly with age, and a significant reduction was already apparent by age roughly 40. Because donor CMV infection status was unknown, age-related changes in expanded clonotypes were potentially confounded. Since profiling was done on bulk unsorted PBMCs, naive and antigen-experienced compartments could not be conclusively compared. Estimates of total diversity from one million sequenced T cells were regarded as lower bounds and underestimates. There was a strong correlation between observed TCR beta diversity and the percentage of naive T cells measured by flow cytometry.

For this clonotype: The antigen it recognizes is unknown. No base quality values were provided; no much bigger clone lies one nucleotide off.

Library preparation used 5' RACE. A second PCR of about 6 to 11 cycles was performed with a sample-barcoded 5' primer and a J-beta primer mix. A template-switch 5' adaptor carrying 12 random nucleotides introduced a unique molecular identifier onto each TCR beta cDNA molecule. Each sample yielded at least 3 million CDR3-containing paired-end reads. The Mint cDNA synthesis kit, primed by a TRBC-specific oligonucleotide, was used to synthesize first-strand cDNA from all RNA. After uracil-DNA glycosylase treatment, a first 18-cycle PCR used universal primers M1SS and BC2_uni_R on all cDNA. In the original analysis: For normalization, 1 million high-quality reads were randomly selected from each sample, with every read carrying a distinct molecular identifier. Instead of being binned into consensus sequences, reads with shared molecular identifiers were discarded. MiTCR, set to a Q25 quality threshold and the strictest error-elimination algorithm, was used for CDR3 identification, clonotype clustering and error correction. Lower-bound total TCR beta diversity was estimated with a nonparametric unseen species model using Euler transformation. Starting from the raw public reads, TCRdb applied fastp trimming at Q25, assembled clones with MiXCR and retained in-frame beta chains. One record per CDR3 amino acid sequence lists the most common genes and DNA. It is TCRdb's table, rather than the study itself, that gives the V and J calls and clone size. Here the sample has around 1,900,000 distinct CDR3 sequences; about 39% occur a single time. The ten most abundant clones make up under 30% of the sample.

The CDR3 sequence holds 16 residues, the cysteine and phenylalanine included. The retained sequence is limited to the CDR3, 48 bases, with the frame set at the first base. CDR1 MRHNA and CDR2 SNTAGT were looked up in the germline V gene. The donors were a few dozen Caucasian individuals from Russia, aged roughly 6 to 90 years, who were systemically healthy. Around 10 milliliters of peripheral blood were collected from each donor into EDTA-treated Vacutainer tubes. Ficoll-Paque density-gradient centrifugation was used to isolate PBMCs, with at least 6.5 million per sample. Trizol reagent was used to extract total RNA from the PBMCs, yielding at least 5.5 micrograms per sample. For every donor, flow cytometry on a PBMC aliquot measured the percentage of naive CD45RAhigh/CD27high T cells.

Material for sequencing was blood. This receptor was obtained from a human donor in good health. The rearrangement joined TRBV6-4 to TRBJ2-4, and perhaps TRBD1 as D gene, on 7 matching bases. The DNA end is more similar to TRBJ2-7, so the J call may be wrong. The DNA reads TGTGCCAGCAGTGACGTCCCTCTGGACAGGACTATCGAGCAGTACTTC. Translated, this gives CASSDVPLDRTIEQYF.